What follows are 31 T cell receptor beta chains derived from one specimen sequenced in a study of beta chain features in type 1 diabetes. Sequenced material consisted of expressed TCRB transcripts (all of the isolated RNA was reverse transcribed). Using immunoSEQ multiplex PCR, the repertoire was profiled, and TCRdb retains in-frame clones only, with some absent. The table records more than 300,000 clones, roughly 8% of them present only once. Sequenced material: central memory CD4+ T cells from blood. All receptors come from a woman aged 18-30 years in good health.

This clone has a handful of counts. The chain couples TRBV7-3 to TRBJ2-3, with TRBD2 matching 9 bases. The ends lost 3 bases at V and 2 bases at J; junction bases unmatched: 3. Germline V gene data show CDR1 as SGHTA and CDR2 as FQGTGA. This CDR3 contains 15 residues. The CDR3 is CASSFSGRYTDTQYF. CDR3 nucleotide sequence: TGTGCCAGCAGCTTTAGCGGGAGATACACAGATACGCAGTATTTT.

The chain is built from TRBV2 and TRBJ2-5, with 11 nucleotides matching TRBD1. CDR1 and CDR2 (germline): SNHLY, FYNNEI. The CDR3 loop spans 15 amino acids. V was clipped by 5 bases and J by 3 bases; unmatched bases: 5. CDR3 in amino acids: CASSPGTGGKETQYF. The CDR3 DNA reads as TGTGCCAGCAGTCCCGGGACAGGGGGTAAAGAGACCCAGTACTTC.

The V call is TRBV28, the J call TRBJ2-3, with TRBD2 identical over 12 bases. Trimming cost V 5 bases and J 4 bases; bases outside gene matches: 19. Germline-derived CDR1 and CDR2 are MDHEN and SYDVKM. The CDR3 runs to 20 residues. The CDR3 loop reads CASSNRRILAGGPPPDTQYF. For the CDR3, the DNA is TGTGCCAGCAGTAATCGTCGGATCCTAGCGGGAGGGCCCCCCCCAGATACGCAGTATTTT.

This clone was seen more than once but under ten times. The chain combines TRBV28 with TRBJ2-5; perhaps TRBD1 as D (6 bases). Between the trimmed V and J ends, which lost 4 bases and 5 bases, there was a span of 20 bases. Germline V gene data show CDR1 as MDHEN and CDR2 as SYDVKM. The CDR3 spans 16 residues. The CDR3 nucleotides read TGTGCCAGCAGTTCTCGGCGGCAGGGGTTGGTGGAGACCCAGTACTTC. Protein: CASSSRRQGLVETQYF.

The chain has TRBV7-3 and TRBJ1-1; 8 bases align to TRBD1. V was pared by 6 bases and J by 2 bases, with 2 bases of the junction left unmatched. The V gene's germline CDR1 is SGHTA and CDR2 FQGTGA. CDR3 length equals 13 residues. CDR3 sequence reads: CASRDRENTEAFF. CDR3 DNA: TGTGCCAGCAGGGACAGGGAAAACACTGAAGCTTTCTTT.

This clone showed up just a few times. This chain joins TRBV6-1 and TRBJ2-7, with a possible D match to TRBD2 (6 bases). This CDR3 has 13 residues. The germline V gene encodes CDR1 MNHNS and CDR2 SASEGT. The V end was cut by 7 bases, the J end by 4 bases, with 14 bases between. This CDR3 reads CASMMRLAYEQYF. The DNA for the CDR3 is TGTGCCAGCATGATGAGGCTAGCGTACGAGCAGTACTTC.

The J gene is TRBJ2-7, the V gene TRBV28, with 8 bases lining up with TRBD2. CDR1 MDHEN and CDR2 SYDVKM come from the germline V gene. With 2 bases clipped from V and 6 bases from J, the junction kept 6 bases outside the gene matches. The length of the CDR3 is 14 residues. CDR3 DNA sequence: TGTGCCAGCAGTTTAGGCGGGAGGTCGGCCGAGCAGTACTTC. Translated, it gives CASSLGGRSAEQYF.

V and J are TRBV19 and TRBJ2-1, with D possibly being TRBD2 (6 bases). CDR3 length: 14 residues. Germline assignment: CDR1 LNHDA and CDR2 SQIVND (reference sequence). V dropped 8 bases and J dropped 1 base, with 12 bases sitting between them. Here the CDR3 DNA reads TGTGCCAGTCACGGAGGGCCGTCCTACAATGAGCAGTTCTTC. This encodes CASHGGPSYNEQFF.

The table lists this clone with a few counts. The gene calls are TRBV4-3 and TRBJ2-5; TRBD2 might be the D (5 bases). V was shortened by 0 bases and J by 1 base, with 9 bases between the two germline ends. Per germline, CDR1 LGHNA and CDR2 YSLEER. CDR3 length equals 15 residues. The CDR3 reads CASSQDPRGQETQYF. The DNA of the CDR3 is TGCGCCAGCAGCCAAGATCCCCGGGGCCAAGAGACCCAGTACTTC.

This clone appeared a few times. The rearrangement joins TRBV6-5 to TRBJ2-1, with TRBD2 identical over 7 bases. The V and J ends lost 6 bases and 8 bases, in that order; junction bases with no gene match: 7. The CDR3 has 13 residues. Germline V gene lookup returns CDR1 MNHEY and CDR2 SVGAGI. This CDR3 reads CASSRRGRDEQFF. For the CDR3, the DNA is TGTGCCAGCAGCCGACGAGGGAGGGATGAGCAGTTCTTC.

This clone was counted a few times. The chain links TRBV6-5 to TRBJ2-3; 9 bases fit TRBD1. Germline V gene sequence: CDR1 MNHEY, CDR2 SVGAGI. The CDR3 loop spans 15 amino acids. The junction had 6 bases not matched to a gene; V was cut back by 6 bases and J by 2 bases. The CDR3 protein is CASRGQGSSTDTQYF. In DNA, the CDR3 is TGTGCCAGCAGAGGACAGGGGTCATCCACAGATACGCAGTATTTT.

This clone has more than one count but fewer than ten. The V call is TRBV6-5, the J call TRBJ1-5, with no clear D. This CDR3 comprises 12 residues. Germline loops: CDR1 MNHEY, CDR2 SVGAGI. Trimming removed 4 bases at V and 7 bases at J, with 8 bases between. In nucleotides, the CDR3 is TGTGCCAGCAGTTCGGGTGGCCAGCCCCAGCATTTT. Encoded protein: CASSSGGQPQHF.

In its sample, this clone was seen a few times. The V call is TRBV29-1, the J call TRBJ1-2; D is ambiguous. Germline CDR1 reads SQVTM; CDR2 reads ANQGSEA. This CDR3 region has 12 residues. V dropped 4 bases and J dropped 1 base, with 7 bases sitting between them. This chain's CDR3 is CSVVGVNYGYTF. The DNA for the CDR3 is TGCAGCGTTGTGGGAGTTAACTATGGCTACACCTTC. Based on the CDR3 plus reference TRBV29-1 and TRBJ1-2, the full variable domain is SAVISQKPSRDICQRGTSLTIQCQVDSQVTMMFWYRQQPGQSLTLIATANQGSEATYESGFVIDKFPISRPNLTFSTLTVSNMSPEDSSIYLCSVVGVNYGYTFGSGTRLTVV.

This clone has at least ten counts. This chain links TRBV2 with TRBJ1-4; D is uncertain. The CDR3 spans 13 residues. The V gene lost 6 bases and the J gene lost 7 bases, with 12 bases spanning the gap. Germline CDR1 is SNHLY and CDR2 is FYNNEI. CDR3 in amino acids: CASRRDRGEKLFF. As DNA, the CDR3 is TGTGCCAGCAGAAGGGATCGCGGTGAAAAACTGTTTTTT.

The V gene is TRBV15, the J gene TRBJ2-1, with TRBD2 matching 8 bases. The CDR3 consists of 15 residues. With 5 bases clipped from V and 7 bases from J, the junction kept 10 bases outside the gene matches. The germline V gene encodes CDR1 LNHNV and CDR2 YYDKDF (reference sequence). The CDR3 DNA follows: TGTGCCACCAGCCGCGGGGGGCAAGGTTGGAATGAGCAGTTCTTC. It encodes CATSRGGQGWNEQFF.

J is TRBJ2-1 and V is TRBV5-1; possible D gene TRBD2, 5 bases. Trimming took off 5 bases at V and 8 bases at J, with 14 bases between the two ends. The CDR3 totals 13 residues. The germline CDR1 and CDR2 sequences are SGHRS and YFSETQ. The CDR3, as DNA: TGCGCCAGCAGGGTAGTGGGGAGTGATGAGCAGTTCTTC. Protein: CASRVVGSDEQFF.

This clone has only a few counts. The chain has TRBV7-2 and TRBJ1-3; D not resolved. CDR3 size: 16 residues. Trimming stripped 1 base from V and 0 bases from J, with 10 bases between. The V gene's germline CDR1 is SGHTA and CDR2 FQGNSA. CDR3 region: CASSLVSAGSGNTIYF. As DNA, the CDR3 is TGTGCCAGCAGCTTAGTGTCTGCTGGCTCTGGAAACACCATATATTTT. The full variable domain, completed using reference TRBV7-2 and TRBJ1-3, is GAGVSQSPSNKVTEKGKDVELRCDPISGHTALYWYRQSLGQGLEFLIYFQGNSAPDKSGLPSDRFSAERTGGSVSTLTIQRTQQEDSAVYLCASSLVSAGSGNTIYFGEGSWLTVV.

This clone was seen more than once but under ten times. V is TRBV11-2 and J is TRBJ2-7; TRBD2 matches 14 bases. V was clipped by 5 bases and J by 1 base; unmatched bases: 1. CDR3 length: 15 residues. CDR1 is SGHAT and CDR2 is FQNNGV in the germline V gene. The CDR3 region has the DNA TGTGCCAGCAGCAGACTAGCGGGAGGGTCCTACGAGCAGTACTTC. Translation gives CASSRLAGGSYEQYF.

In this sample, this clone turned up a few times. DNA for the CDR3: TGTGCCAGCAGTTTCTCTAGACCGGAGCAGGGGCTATACGAGCAGTACTTC. It is translated as CASSFSRPEQGLYEQYF. The rearrangement joins TRBV27 to TRBJ2-7; D perhaps matches TRBD1 (6 bases). There are 17 residues in the CDR3. Germline loops: CDR1 MNHEY, CDR2 SMNVEV (reference sequence). Trimming pared 3 bases from V and 4 bases from J, leaving 22 bases between.

This clone was detected many times. The chain couples TRBV5-1 to TRBJ2-7, with a weak D call TRBD1 (6 bases). This CDR3 has 12 amino acids. The V gene's germline CDR1 is SGHRS and CDR2 YFSETQ. With 4 bases removed from V and 7 bases from J, the gap between germline ends came to 12 bases. The CDR3 nucleotides read TGCGCCAGCAGCCGGGACACGAGGGAGCAGTACTTC. This encodes CASSRDTREQYF.

This clone has more than one count but fewer than ten. J is TRBJ2-2 and V is TRBV6-5; the D is unclear. The germline V gene has CDR1 MNHEY and CDR2 SVGAGI. The CDR3 totals 11 residues. The V gene lost 5 bases and the J gene lost 9 bases, with 7 bases spanning the gap. CDR3 coding DNA: TGTGCCAGCAGTCCCAGCCGGGAGCTGTTTTTT. This sequence encodes CASSPSRELFF.

There are a few counts of this clone. Other DNA sequences from this sample encode an identical CDR3 as well. The chain recombines TRBV7-2 with TRBJ1-2; D unclear. The CDR3 spans 14 residues. Trimming took off 1 base at V and 2 bases at J, with 8 bases between the two ends. Per germline, CDR1 SGHTA and CDR2 FQGNSA. For the CDR3, the DNA is TGTGCCAGCAGCTTAGGTCCGGGGAACTATGGCTACACCTTC. It encodes CASSLGPGNYGYTF.

This clone occurred a few times. The chain links TRBV25-1 to TRBJ2-7; a weak D match, TRBD1 (6 bases). Germline loops: CDR1 MGHDK, CDR2 SYGVNS. The CDR3 is 15 amino acids. Trimming stripped 6 bases from V and 0 bases from J, with 15 bases between. CDR3 bases: TGTGCCAGCAGCCCAAGAACAGGGTTCTCCTACGAGCAGTACTTC. This encodes CASSPRTGFSYEQYF.

The CDR3 loop is CASSLGFVGQFF. In DNA form, the CDR3 reads TGTGCCAGCAGTTTAGGTTTCGTGGGGCAGTTCTTC. The genes are TRBV28 and TRBJ2-1, with D uncertain. Trimming cost V 2 bases and J 12 bases, with 11 bases left between them. Germline lookup yields CDR1 MDHEN and CDR2 SYDVKM. This CDR3 is 12 amino acids long. The whole variable domain, remainder taken from reference TRBV28 and TRBJ2-1, is DVKVTQSSRYLVKRTGEKVFLECVQDMDHENMFWYRQDPGLGLRLIYFSYDVKMKEKGDIPEGYSVSREKKERFSLILESASTNQTSMYLCASSLGFVGQFFGPGTRLTVL.

Many counts were recorded for this clone. This rearrangement joins TRBV27 to TRBJ2-3; tentative D call: TRBD1 (6 bases). The CDR3 is made up of 13 amino acids. V lost 6 bases, J lost 2 bases, and 9 bases lay in between. Per germline, CDR1 MNHEY and CDR2 SMNVEV (reference sequence). CDR3 region: CASRGHDTDTQYF. The CDR3 region has the DNA TGTGCCAGCAGGGGACATGACACAGATACGCAGTATTTT.

This clone has only a few counts. V and J are TRBV27 and TRBJ2-3; weak D call: TRBD2 (6 bases). The germline gives CDR1 MNHEY, CDR2 SMNVEV (reference sequence). Trimming stripped 4 bases from V and 9 bases from J, with 11 bases between. CDR3 length equals 12 residues. The CDR3 reads CASSSGRGTQYF. CDR3 nucleotide sequence: TGTGCCAGCAGTTCCGGTCGGGGGACGCAGTATTTT.

The CDR3 DNA reads TGTGCCAGTAGTCAGAGAGGGACTGGGGCCAACGTCCTGACTTTC. Residues: CASSQRGTGANVLTF. V is TRBV19 and J is TRBJ2-6, with D tentatively TRBD2 (5 bases). The germline V and J ends were trimmed by 5 bases and 2 bases, with 10 bases remaining between them. Looked up from germline, CDR1 is LNHDA and CDR2 is SQIVND (reference sequence). The CDR3 runs to 15 residues.

The V and J genes are TRBV27 and TRBJ2-2; 8 nucleotides align to TRBD1. Germline CDR1 reads MNHEY; CDR2 reads SMNVEV (reference sequence). CDR3 length: 16 amino acids. The junction had 7 bases not matched to a gene; V was cut back by 6 bases and J by 1 base. The CDR3 DNA reads TGTGCCAGCAGCCCCTGGGGGACAGGGAACACCGGGGAGCTGTTTTTT. This sequence encodes CASSPWGTGNTGELFF.

This clone was observed a few times. The rearrangement links TRBV7-2 to TRBJ2-2, with a possible D match to TRBD1 (6 bases). The CDR3 loop spans 16 amino acids. Germline CDR1 reads SGHTA; CDR2 reads FQGNSA. The germline V and J ends were trimmed by 5 bases and 6 bases, with 19 bases remaining between them. The CDR3 DNA reads TGTGCCAGCAGCGCCAACAGGGTGGGGCGGCCCGGGGAGCTGTTTTTT. Protein: CASSANRVGRPGELFF.

This clone was picked up a small number of times. The V and J genes are TRBV5-1 and TRBJ2-1; 7 bases line up with TRBD1. The germline CDR1 and CDR2 sequences are SGHRS and YFSETQ. The trim removed 0 bases at V and 6 bases at J, leaving 12 bases unmatched. This CDR3 is 17 amino acids long. The DNA for the CDR3 is TGCGCCAGCAGCTTGGGTGATCAGACAGGGTATGGCAATGAGCAGTTCTTC. It encodes CASSLGDQTGYGNEQFF.

This chain's CDR3 is CASSHGQGSEEQYF. The DNA for the CDR3 is TGCGCCAGCAGCCACGGACAGGGATCGGAAGAGCAGTACTTC. This chain uses TRBV5-1 with TRBJ2-7, with 8 bases matching TRBD1. This CDR3 contains 14 residues. Looked up from germline, CDR1 is SGHRS and CDR2 is YFSETQ. V shed 4 bases and J 7 bases; nucleotides not matched to a gene: 10.